Below are 30 T cell receptor beta chains sequenced from a single sample in a study of blood T cell repertoires in COVID-19. TCRdb's table, derived via immunoSEQ multiplex PCR, lists solely in-frame clones and lacks some. This table holds 300,000 to 450,000 clones, about 90% found once. Specimen: PBMCs or T cells enriched from blood (not recorded which). These receptors came from a man aged 25 to 40 who had recovered from COVID-19.

The V gene is TRBV11-2, the J gene TRBJ1-1, with D tentatively TRBD1 (6 bases). The CDR3 has 13 residues. V lost 0 bases and J 6 bases, leaving 8 bases between the germline ends. Germline CDR1 SGHAT, CDR2 FQNNGV. CDR3 region: CASSLDRGPEAFF. The DNA for the CDR3 is TGTGCCAGCAGCTTAGACAGGGGCCCTGAAGCTTTCTTT.

This clone was seen only a few times. This rearrangement joins TRBV30 to TRBJ1-5; 7 bases map to TRBD1. The CDR3 is 15 residues long. Germline values: CDR1 GTSNPN, CDR2 SVGIG (reference sequence). The J segment lost 3 bases and the V segment lost 0 bases, leaving 5 bases of the junction unmatched. In nucleotides, the CDR3 is TGTGCCTGGAGTGTAACTGACAGGGACAATCAGCCCCAGCATTTT. Protein sequence: CAWSVTDRDNQPQHF.

The genes are TRBV10-3 and TRBJ1-5, with D hard to call. CDR1 and CDR2 from the germline V gene are ENHRY and SYGVKD. Between the trimmed V and J ends, which lost 8 bases and 0 bases, there was a span of 8 bases. The length of the CDR3 is 13 residues. The CDR3 protein is CAIATDSNQPQHF. The CDR3 DNA follows: TGTGCCATCGCCACAGATAGCAATCAGCCCCAGCATTTT.

The chain uses TRBV5-1 and TRBJ1-3; maybe TRBD1 (5 bases). The CDR3 loop spans 17 amino acids. Trimming removed 1 base at V and 2 bases at J, with 16 bases between. Germline V gene lookup returns CDR1 SGHRS and CDR2 YFSETQ. In DNA form, the CDR3 reads TGCGCCAGCAGCTTGATTTTCCGGGGGGAGACTGGAAACACCATATATTTT. Translation gives CASSLIFRGETGNTIYF.

The rearrangement uses TRBV5-4 and TRBJ2-5, with 10 nucleotides matching TRBD2. Germline assignment: CDR1 SGHNT and CDR2 YYREEE (reference sequence). V lost 7 bases and J lost 6; bases outside the gene matches: 9. The CDR3 has 14 residues. In DNA, the CDR3 is TGTGCCAGCCATAGCGGGGGGATTGCGCAGACCCAGTACTTC. As protein: CASHSGGIAQTQYF. Using reference TRBV5-4 and TRBJ2-5 for the parts outside the CDR3, the full variable domain is ETGVTQSPTHLIKTRGQQVTLRCSSQSGHNTVSWYQQALGQGPQFIFQYYREEENGRGNFPPRFSGLQFPNYSSELNVNALELDDSALYLCASHSGGIAQTQYFGPGTRLLVL.

The chain joins TRBV5-4 to TRBJ2-5; D call uncertain. Trimming left V 1 base short and J 4 bases short, with 8 bases between. CDR3 length: 13 residues. The germline V gene encodes CDR1 SGHNT and CDR2 YYREEE (reference sequence). CDR3 in amino acids: CASSLYVGETQYF. The CDR3 DNA follows: TGTGCCAGCAGCTTGTACGTCGGAGAGACCCAGTACTTC.

The CDR3 nucleotides read TGTGCCAGTAGCCAGGGGACAGGGGTGGTCTCGGCCCAGCATTTT. The encoded protein is CASSQGTGVVSAQHF. The chain links TRBV19 to TRBJ1-5, with 10 nucleotides matching TRBD1. This CDR3 is built from 15 residues. The junction had 13 bases not matched to a gene; V was cut back by 6 bases and J by 11 bases. CDR1 and CDR2 (germline): LNHDA, SQIVND (reference sequence).

This chain uses TRBV7-6 with TRBJ2-3; D perhaps matches TRBD2 (7 bases). Germline V gives CDR1 SGHVS, CDR2 FNYEAQ. V was clipped by 0 bases and J by 4 bases, with 11 bases between them. This CDR3 contains 15 residues. The CDR3 sequence is CASSLARGGPDTQYF. For the CDR3, the DNA is TGTGCCAGCAGCTTAGCTAGGGGGGGCCCAGATACGCAGTATTTT. Looking up the rest from reference TRBV7-6 and TRBJ2-3 gives the full variable domain: GAGVSQSPRYKVTKRGQDVALRCDPISGHVSLYWYRQALGQGPEFLTYFNYEAQQDKSGLPNDRFSAERPEGSISTLTIQRTEQRDSAMYRCASSLARGGPDTQYFGPGTRLTVL.

The gene calls are TRBV7-8 and TRBJ2-2; a weak D match, TRBD2 (6 bases). CDR3 length: 17 residues. Trimming took 2 bases from V and 5 from J, leaving 18 bases between them. CDR1 is SGHVS, CDR2 FQNEAQ, per germline. The CDR3 loop reads CASSLSAGKDRTGELFF. CDR3 DNA: TGTGCCAGCAGCTTATCCGCGGGGAAGGATCGGACCGGGGAGCTGTTTTTT.

This clone was detected a few times. The DNA of the CDR3 is TGTGCCAGCTCAGGACAGAACTCAGAGACCCAGTACTTC. The encoded protein is CASSGQNSETQYF. The chain is built from TRBV9 and TRBJ2-5; D is possibly TRBD1 (6 bases). The CDR3 has 13 residues. V lost 7 bases to trimming and J lost 4 bases, with 14 bases between them. Germline V lookup: CDR1 SGDLS, CDR2 YYNGEE.

The chain recombines TRBV3-1 (or the pseudogene TRBV3-2) with TRBJ2-3; 8 bases match TRBD2. V was pared by 4 bases and J by 2 bases, with 5 bases of the junction left unmatched. The germline V gene encodes CDR1 LGHDT and CDR2 YNNKEL (reference sequence). There are 15 residues in the CDR3. The CDR3 protein is CASSLGLADTDTQYF. The DNA of the CDR3 is TGTGCCAGCAGCCTTGGACTAGCAGACACAGATACGCAGTATTTT.

Points on this clone: Distinct nucleotide sequences in the sample also encode this CDR3. The V and J genes are TRBV7-9 and TRBJ1-1, with 8 bases fitting TRBD1. The CDR3 contains 15 residues. Trimming at V came to 1 base and at J to 5 bases, leaving 6 bases not matched to a gene. CDR1 is SEHNR, CDR2 FQNEAQ, per germline (reference sequence). CDR3 protein: CASSLGDRGGTEAFF. In DNA form, the CDR3 reads TGTGCCAGCAGCTTAGGAGACAGGGGAGGTACTGAAGCTTTCTTT.

The rearrangement uses TRBV6-5 and TRBJ1-1; 8 bases fit TRBD1. Trimming cost V 2 bases and J 1 base; bases outside gene matches: 6. Per the germline V gene, CDR1 is MNHEY and CDR2 is SVGAGI. The CDR3 consists of 16 residues. In DNA form, the CDR3 reads TGTGCCAGCAGTTACCTTTCTACAGGGGGGAACACTGAAGCTTTCTTT. Protein sequence: CASSYLSTGGNTEAFF.

In DNA, the CDR3 is TGCGCCAGCAGCCAAGATTACAGGGACGAAAAACTGTTTTTT. It specifies CASSQDYRDEKLFF. The gene calls are TRBV4-3 and TRBJ1-4, with a weak D call TRBD1 (6 bases). V shed 0 bases and J shed 8 bases, with 10 bases lying between them. The CDR3 loop spans 14 amino acids. The germline CDR1 and CDR2 sequences are LGHNA and YSLEER.

This sequence joins TRBV7-2 and TRBJ2-2, with a possible D match to TRBD2 (6 bases). Trimming stripped 0 bases from V and 4 bases from J, with 6 bases between. This CDR3 comprises 14 residues. Germline V gives CDR1 SGHTA, CDR2 FQGNSA. The CDR3 bases are TGTGCCAGCAGCTTAGCGCGGGGCACCGGGGAGCTGTTTTTT. Residues: CASSLARGTGELFF. The full variable domain, its missing parts supplied by reference TRBV7-2 and TRBJ2-2, is GAGVSQSPSNKVTEKGKDVELRCDPISGHTALYWYRQSLGQGLEFLIYFQGNSAPDKSGLPSDRFSAERTGGSVSTLTIQRTQQEDSAVYLCASSLARGTGELFFGEGSRLTVL.

This clone was counted a single time. J is TRBJ2-3 and V is TRBV18; D not resolved. CDR3 length: 15 amino acids. Germline CDR1 is KGHSH and CDR2 is LQKENI. V was trimmed by 2 bases and J by 1 base, leaving 10 bases between them. CDR3 loop: CASSPFRKGTDTQYF. The CDR3 DNA is TGTGCCAGCTCACCATTTAGAAAAGGCACAGATACGCAGTATTTT. Filled out from reference TRBV18 and TRBJ2-3, the complete variable domain reads NAGVMQNPRHLVRRRGQEARLRCSPMKGHSHVYWYRQLPEEGLKFMVYLQKENIIDESGMPKERFSAEFPKEGPSILRIQQVVRGDSAAYFCASSPFRKGTDTQYFGPGTRLTVL.

J is TRBJ2-7 and V is TRBV3-1 (or the pseudogene TRBV3-2); 8 bases are shared with TRBD2. Germline CDR1 and CDR2: LGHDT and YNNKEL (reference sequence). The CDR3 has 15 amino acids. The ends lost 4 bases at V and 7 bases at J; junction bases unmatched: 12. As DNA, the CDR3 is TGTGCCAGCAGCCGCACCGGGACTAGGAGTGCAGAGCAGTACTTC. Its protein is CASSRTGTRSAEQYF.

This chain joins TRBV30 and TRBJ2-7; a weak D match, TRBD1 (5 bases). V lost 0 bases and J lost 5, with 14 bases in between. The CDR3 loop spans 14 amino acids. In germline, CDR1 is GTSNPN, CDR2 SVGIG (reference sequence). In nucleotides, the CDR3 is TGTGCCTGGAGTGTACTGGGGCAGGGCGACGAGCAGTACTTC. The encoded protein is CAWSVLGQGDEQYF.

The chain recombines TRBV19 with TRBJ1-5, with D possibly being TRBD1 (6 bases). The CDR3 loop spans 17 amino acids. Germline loops: CDR1 LNHDA, CDR2 SQIVND (reference sequence). Trimming took 6 bases from V and 0 from J, leaving 18 bases between them. CDR3 region: CASRTGQGHRSNQPQHF. CDR3 nucleotides: TGTGCCAGTAGGACCGGGCAGGGGCATCGTAGCAATCAGCCCCAGCATTTT.

The table lists this clone with a count of one. This chain uses TRBV9 with TRBJ2-3, with 7 nucleotides matching TRBD2. Germline lookup yields CDR1 SGDLS and CDR2 YYNGEE. The CDR3 totals 18 residues. The J segment lost 2 bases and the V segment lost 3 bases, leaving 15 bases of the junction unmatched. The CDR3 protein is CASSAPRSRAGDTDTQYF. CDR3 bases: TGTGCCAGCAGCGCCCCTCGGTCGCGGGCGGGGGACACAGATACGCAGTATTTT.

The rearrangement joins TRBV27 to TRBJ1-1; D remains ambiguous. V was clipped by 8 bases and J by 5 bases, with 9 bases between them. Per germline, CDR1 MNHEY and CDR2 SMNVEV (reference sequence). The CDR3 consists of 11 residues. The CDR3 sequence is CASGRGTEAFF. CDR3 nucleotides: TGTGCCAGCGGGAGAGGAACTGAAGCTTTCTTT.

The V gene is TRBV10-3, the J gene TRBJ2-6, with TRBD2 identical over 8 bases. Trimming at V came to 1 base and at J to 3 bases, leaving 14 bases not matched to a gene. The CDR3 is 20 residues long. In germline, CDR1 is ENHRY, CDR2 SYGVKD. The CDR3 loop is CAISELPQGSGVYGANVLTF. CDR3 nucleotides: TGTGCCATCAGTGAGTTACCTCAGGGTAGCGGGGTCTATGGGGCCAACGTCCTGACTTTC.

This chain uses TRBV7-8 with TRBJ2-1, with a weak D call TRBD1 (5 bases). The length of the CDR3 is 13 residues. CDR1 and CDR2 (germline): SGHVS, FQNEAQ. With 0 bases removed from V and 8 bases from J, the gap between germline ends came to 8 bases. The CDR3: CASSLARVYEQFF. For the CDR3, the DNA is TGTGCCAGCAGCTTAGCCAGGGTTTATGAGCAGTTCTTC.

The CDR3 nucleotides are TGCGCCAGCAGCTTGGACGGGGGACGAAATCAGCCCCAGCATTTT. The encoded protein is CASSLDGGRNQPQHF. The chain couples TRBV5-1 to TRBJ1-5, with a possible D match to TRBD1 (5 bases). From germline, CDR1 is SGHRS and CDR2 YFSETQ. Trimming stripped 0 bases from V and 4 bases from J, with 11 bases between. The CDR3 has 15 amino acids.

For this clone: Other DNA variants within this sample encode the same CDR3. The V and J genes are TRBV3-1 (or the pseudogene TRBV3-2) and TRBJ1-2; D gene ambiguous. The germline V and J ends were trimmed by 1 base and 5 bases, with 8 bases remaining between them. There are 13 residues in the CDR3. The germline gives CDR1 LGHDT, CDR2 YNNKEL (reference sequence). The CDR3 DNA reads as TGTGCCAGCAGCCAAGCCAGTGATTATGGCTACACCTTC. Translation gives CASSQASDYGYTF.

The V call is TRBV4-2, the J call TRBJ2-3; 10 nucleotides match TRBD2. CDR1 is LGHNA, CDR2 YNFKEQ, per germline. Germline trimming cut 0 bases from V and 3 bases from J; bases unmatched to any gene: 9. This CDR3 has 18 amino acids. The CDR3 DNA reads as TGTGCCAGCAGCCAAGATAAAAGCGGGGGGGGAACTACAGATACGCAGTATTTT. Translation gives CASSQDKSGGGTTDTQYF.

The V call is TRBV27, the J call TRBJ1-1; a weak D match, TRBD1 (6 bases). The germline V gene has CDR1 MNHEY and CDR2 SMNVEV (reference sequence). The CDR3 covers 11 residues. V was clipped by 7 bases and J by 11 bases, with 14 bases between them. The CDR3 nucleotides read TGTGCCAGCATAAACAGGGTACCGGCTTTCTTT. Residues: CASINRVPAFF.

CDR3 sequence (DNA): TGTGCCAGCAGTCAGGGGTCAGGGGGGCCTGAAGCTTTCTTT. It encodes CASSQGSGGPEAFF. The chain uses TRBV7-8 and TRBJ1-1, with TRBD1 matching 7 bases. V gave up 6 bases and J gave up 6 bases; unmatched junction bases: 10. The CDR3 sequence is 14 residues long. Germline CDR1 SGHVS, CDR2 FQNEAQ.

The chain has TRBV6-6 and TRBJ1-2; 8 nucleotides line up with TRBD1. CDR1 and CDR2 (germline): MNHNY, SVGAGI (reference sequence). V lost 7 bases and J lost 4; bases outside the gene matches: 5. There are 13 residues in the CDR3. This CDR3 is CASTGGQAYGYTF. CDR3 nucleotide sequence: TGTGCCAGCACGGGGGGACAGGCCTATGGCTACACCTTC.

The chain links TRBV30 to TRBJ1-2, with D unresolved. This CDR3 spans 15 amino acids. V gave up 0 bases and J gave up 7 bases, with 18 bases separating them. Per the germline V gene, CDR1 is GTSNPN and CDR2 is SVGIG (reference sequence). The CDR3 sequence: CAWSVPGGWSRGYTF. The CDR3 region has the DNA TGTGCCTGGAGTGTACCGGGTGGTTGGTCCCGTGGCTACACCTTC.